The rows below give T cell receptor beta chains drawn from one sample of a study of technical replicates of blood from several donors. TCRdb's copy holds only in-frame clones and misses some; the assay was immunoSEQ multiplex PCR. The table records over 65,000 clones, around 97% of them present only once. The source material was T cells isolated from PBMCs. These receptors all stem from a human donor in good health. CDR3s leave out the opening cysteine and the closing phenylalanine or tryptophan.

V gene	J gene	CDR3 protein
TRBV5-1	TRBJ2-2	ASSPGTSTLVGELF
TRBV6-5	TRBJ2-5	ASETGGTQY
TRBV7-2	TRBJ2-3	ASSLGTSGSRDTQY
TRBV6-6	TRBJ1-4	ASNEGAPTNEKLF
TRBV6-1	TRBJ2-2	ASSEKARYGELF
TRBV4-1	TRBJ1-1	ASSQGDRNTEAF
TRBV5-4	TRBJ2-7	ASSLGDRATYEQY
TRBV10-1	TRBJ2-1	ASSWAGGEQF
TRBV5-1	TRBJ2-5	ASSSGTGGWETQY
TRBV29-1	TRBJ2-7	SVISTSGQGGYEQY
TRBV7-3	TRBJ2-5	ASSPVAGGRETQY
TRBV28	TRBJ2-7	ASSLLPLAGVDEQY
TRBV5-4	TRBJ1-4	ASSPGQAGKLF
TRBV20-1	TRBJ2-5	SARLQETQY
TRBV6-1	TRBJ1-5	AAQVVGGRPQH
TRBV11-2	TRBJ1-2	ASSLGDRGTNGYT
TRBV6-1	TRBJ2-3	ASSEWRGGTDTQY
TRBV6-1	TRBJ1-2	ASSLTGDSGYT
TRBV4-1	TRBJ2-1	ASSQVIVRDEQF
TRBV30	TRBJ2-1	AWSVRGYNEQF
TRBV4-1	TRBJ2-7	ASSPHPSGSRPPQY
TRBV9	TRBJ2-1	ASSVVIAGGEQF
TRBV10-3	TRBJ1-4	AISDGDSTGELF
TRBV6-1	TRBJ2-7	ASSEAPQTTYEQY